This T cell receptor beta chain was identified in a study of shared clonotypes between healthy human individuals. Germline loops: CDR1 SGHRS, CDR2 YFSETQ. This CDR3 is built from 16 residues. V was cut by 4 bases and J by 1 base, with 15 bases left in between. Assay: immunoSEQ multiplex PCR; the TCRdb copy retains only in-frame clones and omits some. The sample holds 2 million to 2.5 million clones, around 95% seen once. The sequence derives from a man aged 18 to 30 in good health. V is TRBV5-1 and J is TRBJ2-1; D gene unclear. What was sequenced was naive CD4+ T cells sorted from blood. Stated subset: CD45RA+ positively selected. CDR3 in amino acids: CASSPRALGSYNEQFF. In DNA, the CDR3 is TGCGCCAGCAGCCCCCGGGCGCTAGGGTCCTACAATGAGCAGTTCTTC.